The 9 T cell receptor beta chains in this list originate from one sample, sequenced in a study of Graves' ophthalmopathy and Graves' hyperthyroidism. TCR beta CDR3 regions were amplified from RNA transcripts. HTBI primers primed a first-round RT-PCR, and a second-round multiplex PCR followed. Via MiXCR, TCRdb re-called the multiplex PCR reads, giving one row per CDR3 protein. The table records about 740,000 distinct CDR3 sequences, around 40% of them present only once. Specimen: peripheral blood. These receptors were collected from an adult man with Graves' ophthalmopathy.

This clonotype appeared a few times. The V gene is TRBV20-1, the J gene TRBJ2-7; D not certain. The CDR3 is made up of 13 amino acids. Germline V lookup: CDR1 DFQATT, CDR2 SNEGSKA (reference sequence). The ends were cut back, 0 bases at V and 1 base at J, with 7 bases in the middle. This CDR3 reads CSARDRMSYEQYF. DNA of the CDR3: TGCAGTGCTAGAGATCGTATGTCCTACGAGCAGTACTTC.

The chain is built from TRBV25-1 and TRBJ2-2; D unclear. Trimming pared 6 bases from V and 4 bases from J, leaving 15 bases between. Looked up from germline, CDR1 is MGHDK and CDR2 is SYGVNS. The CDR3 has 15 residues. CDR3 sequence: CASSQARESTGELFF. CDR3 bases: TGTGCCAGCAGCCAAGCCCGAGAAAGCACCGGGGAGCTGTTTTTT.

This clonotype showed up many times. The junction does not match germline at one end; this may be a read error. The chain has TRBV11-2 and TRBJ1-1, with unresolved D. The germline CDR1 and CDR2 sequences are SGHAT and FQNNGV. This CDR3 has 13 residues. The CDR3 is CASSLGQFGGRIF. DNA of the CDR3: TGTGCCAGCAGCTTAGGTCAGTTTGGTGGTCGAATCTTT.

The rearrangement links TRBV6-5 to TRBJ1-3; D is perhaps TRBD1 (6 bases). V lost 5 bases to trimming and J lost 4 bases, with 9 bases between them. The CDR3 has 13 residues. Per the germline V gene, CDR1 is MNHEY and CDR2 is SVGAGI. The CDR3 is CASSTGQGNTIYF. DNA for the CDR3: TGTGCCAGCAGTACCGGACAGGGAAACACCATATATTTT.

This clonotype appeared once. The rearrangement joins TRBV19 to TRBJ2-7; TRBD1 might be the D (6 bases). This CDR3 has 13 amino acids. V gave up 3 bases and J gave up 4 bases, with 10 bases separating them. From germline, CDR1 is LNHDA and CDR2 SQIVND (reference sequence). The CDR3 region is CASSMAQGYEQYF. The CDR3 DNA follows: TGTGCCAGTAGTATGGCACAGGGATACGAGCAGTACTTC.

As to this clonotype: At one end, the junction sequence differs from germline, possibly due to a read error. The V call is TRBV10-3, the J call TRBJ1-1, with D possibly matching TRBD1 (6 bases). The CDR3 totals 15 residues. Germline lookup yields CDR1 ENHRY and CDR2 SYGVKD. CDR3 sequence reads: CASSDLGGMFIEAFF. CDR3 DNA sequence: TGTGCCAGCAGTGATTTAGGGGGGATGTTCATTGAAGCTTTCTTT.

This clonotype was seen ten or more times. This chain links TRBV9 with TRBJ1-1; 7 bases map to TRBD1. Germline trimming cut 3 bases from V and 0 bases from J; bases unmatched to any gene: 5. Germline loops: CDR1 SGDLS, CDR2 YYNGEE. This CDR3 has 15 residues. The DNA of the CDR3 is TGTGCCAGCAGCGCGACGGACAGGATGAACACTGAAGCTTTCTTT. Protein product: CASSATDRMNTEAFF.

This clonotype was seen more than once but under ten times. The CDR3, as DNA: TGTGCCAGTAGTATGTCGATCATGGTCCGGGAGACCCAGTACTTC. It codes for CASSMSIMVRETQYF. The chain joins TRBV19 to TRBJ2-5; D is unresolved. The germline V gene has CDR1 LNHDA and CDR2 SQIVND (reference sequence). The CDR3 covers 15 residues. V lost 3 bases and J 5 bases, leaving 16 bases between the germline ends. The full variable domain, completed using reference TRBV19 and TRBJ2-5, is DGGITQSPKYLFRKEGQNVTLSCEQNLNHDAMYWYRQDPGQGLRLIYYSQIVNDFQKGDIAEGYSVSREKKESFPLTVTSAQKNPTAFYLCASSMSIMVRETQYFGPGTRLLVL.

Comments on this clonotype: It may be a read error: a sequence one base away is much more abundant. The CDR3 sequence is CAGSPGTGTYEQYF. CDR3 nucleotide sequence: TGTGCCGGCAGCCCCGGGACTGGAACCTACGAGCAGTACTTC. The chain has TRBV7-9 and TRBJ2-7, with D possibly matching TRBD2 (6 bases). Germline CDR1 SEHNR, CDR2 FQNEAQ (reference sequence). The CDR3 length is 14 residues.